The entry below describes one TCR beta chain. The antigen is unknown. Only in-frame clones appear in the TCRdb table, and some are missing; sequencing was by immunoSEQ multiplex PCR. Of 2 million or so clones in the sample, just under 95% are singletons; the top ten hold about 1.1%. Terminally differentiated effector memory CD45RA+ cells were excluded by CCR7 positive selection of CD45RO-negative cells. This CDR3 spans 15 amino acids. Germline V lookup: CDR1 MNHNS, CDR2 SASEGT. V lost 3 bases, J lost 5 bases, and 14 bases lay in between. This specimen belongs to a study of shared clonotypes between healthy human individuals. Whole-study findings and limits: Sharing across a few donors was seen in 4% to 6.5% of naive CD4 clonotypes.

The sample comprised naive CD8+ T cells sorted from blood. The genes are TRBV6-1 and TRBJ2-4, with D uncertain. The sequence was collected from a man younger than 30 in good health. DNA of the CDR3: TGTGCCAGCAGTGATATAAATAGGGCAGAAAACATTCAGTACTTC. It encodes CASSDINRAENIQYF.